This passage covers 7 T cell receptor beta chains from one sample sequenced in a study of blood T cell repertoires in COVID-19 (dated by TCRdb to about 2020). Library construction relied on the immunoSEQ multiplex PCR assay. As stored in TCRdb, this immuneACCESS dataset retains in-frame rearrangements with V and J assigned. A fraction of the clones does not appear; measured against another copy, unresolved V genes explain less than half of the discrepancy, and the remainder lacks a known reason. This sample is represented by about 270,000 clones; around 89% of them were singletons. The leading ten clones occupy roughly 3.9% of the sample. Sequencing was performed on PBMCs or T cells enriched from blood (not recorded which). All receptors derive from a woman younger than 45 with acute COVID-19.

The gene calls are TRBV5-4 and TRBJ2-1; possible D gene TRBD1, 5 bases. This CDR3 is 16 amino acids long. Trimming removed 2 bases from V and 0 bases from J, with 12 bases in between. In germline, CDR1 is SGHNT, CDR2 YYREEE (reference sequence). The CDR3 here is CASSLGTGFSYNEQFF. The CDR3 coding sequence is TGTGCCAGCAGCTTAGGCACAGGATTCTCCTACAATGAGCAGTTCTTC.

This CDR3 is CASSFPPGSGVRGETQYF. CDR3 bases: TGTGCCAGCAGTTTCCCACCGGGTAGCGGAGTCCGGGGGGAGACCCAGTACTTC. This chain uses TRBV27 with TRBJ2-5; perhaps TRBD2 as D (6 bases). Germline V lookup: CDR1 MNHEY, CDR2 SMNVEV (reference sequence). V lost 3 bases and J 5 bases, leaving 25 bases between the germline ends. CDR3 length equals 18 residues.

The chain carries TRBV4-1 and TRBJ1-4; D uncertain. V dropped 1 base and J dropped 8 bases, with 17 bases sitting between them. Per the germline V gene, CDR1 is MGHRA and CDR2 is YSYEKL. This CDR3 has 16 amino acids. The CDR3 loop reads CASSQALIFNKEKLFF. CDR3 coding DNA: TGCGCCAGCAGCCAAGCGCTTATATTCAACAAAGAAAAACTGTTTTTT.

The CDR3 loop is CSVGREDTQYF. Written as DNA, the CDR3 is TGCAGCGTCGGACGGGAAGATACGCAGTATTTT. The V gene is TRBV29-1, the J gene TRBJ2-3; D might be TRBD2 (5 bases). V was shortened by 6 bases and J by 5 bases, with 9 bases between the two germline ends. The CDR3 has 11 amino acids. Germline values: CDR1 SQVTM, CDR2 ANQGSEA.

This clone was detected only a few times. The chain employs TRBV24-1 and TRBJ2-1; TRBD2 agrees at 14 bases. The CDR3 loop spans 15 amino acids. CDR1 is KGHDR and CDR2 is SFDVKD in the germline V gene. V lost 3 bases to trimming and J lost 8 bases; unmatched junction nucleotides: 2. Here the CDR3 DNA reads TGTGCCACCAGTGATCGGGGACTAGCGGGAGATGAGCAGTTCTTC. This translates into CATSDRGLAGDEQFF.

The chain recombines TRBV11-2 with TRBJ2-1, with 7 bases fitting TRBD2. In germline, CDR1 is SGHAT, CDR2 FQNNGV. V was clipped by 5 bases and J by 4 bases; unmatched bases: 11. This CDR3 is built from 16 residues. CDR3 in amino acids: CASSAKSLAEYNEQFF. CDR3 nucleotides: TGTGCCAGCAGCGCCAAATCCCTAGCGGAGTACAATGAGCAGTTCTTC.

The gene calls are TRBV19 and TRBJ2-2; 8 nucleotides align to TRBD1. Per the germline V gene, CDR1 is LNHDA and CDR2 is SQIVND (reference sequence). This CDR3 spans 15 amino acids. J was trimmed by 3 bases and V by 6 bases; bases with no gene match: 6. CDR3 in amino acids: CASSQTGVDTGELFF. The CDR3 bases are TGTGCCAGTAGCCAGACAGGGGTAGACACCGGGGAGCTGTTTTTT.